This is a list of T cell receptor beta chains from one sample in a study of blood T cell repertoires in COVID-19. The method was immunoSEQ multiplex PCR; TCRdb's version includes in-frame clones alone and lacks a portion of them. The sample gives about 190,000 clones, approximately 84% of which show up once; 3.2% is in the top ten. Material: PBMCs or T cells enriched from blood (not recorded which). The source of these receptors is a woman younger than 45 who had recovered from COVID-19. Both conserved end residues are part of each CDR3. D genes are given only for firm matches. Clone size is given for some rows only: seen once, a few or many times, or a class if the clone is expanded.

>TRBJ1-1|.|TRBV28|.
CASSFVGAGPPGTEAFF
TGTGCCAGCAGTTTTGTCGGGGCGGGACCGCCGGGGACTGAAGCTTTCTTT
>TRBJ2-5|once|TRBV6-5|TRBD2
CASSWGAGGPETQYF
TGTGCCAGCAGTTGGGGAGCGGGGGGCCCGGAGACCCAGTACTTC
>TRBJ1-2|.|TRBV6-6|TRBD1
CASSYSGTEKYTF
TGTGCCAGCAGTTACTCAGGGACAGAAAAGTACACCTTC
>TRBJ1-1|.|TRBV7-9|.
CASSLSSGTEAFF
TGTGCCAGCAGCTTATCTTCAGGGACTGAAGCTTTCTTT
>TRBJ2-6|.|TRBV7-9|TRBD1
CASSFQGALGANVLTF
TGTGCCAGCAGCTTCCAGGGGGCTCTGGGGGCCAACGTCCTGACTTTC
>TRBJ2-2|.|TRBV5-1|TRBD2
CASSLGTSITGELFF
TGCGCCAGCAGCTTGGGGACTAGCATCACCGGGGAGCTGTTTTTT
>TRBJ1-6|few|TRBV18|.
CASSPFGSYNSPLHF
TGTGCCAGCTCACCATTCGGTTCCTATAATTCACCCCTCCACTTT
>TRBJ1-1|.|TRBV10-3|.
CAISDSVINTEAFF
TGTGCCATCAGTGATTCAGTGATTAACACTGAAGCTTTCTTT
>TRBJ2-7|.|TRBV11-1|.
CASTKAAGIYEQYF
TGTGCCAGCACCAAGGCGGCGGGAATATACGAGCAGTACTTC
>TRBJ2-1|.|TRBV19|TRBD2
CASSFRTSDEQFF
TGTGCCAGTAGTTTCCGGACTAGCGATGAGCAGTTCTTC
>TRBJ1-4|.|TRBV28|TRBD1
CASSTDRGAEKLFF
TGTGCCAGCAGCACAGACAGGGGGGCCGAAAAACTGTTTTTT
>TRBJ1-3|few|TRBV10-3|TRBD1
CAIRSRGQRNTIYF
TGTGCCATCAGAAGCAGGGGGCAAAGAAACACCATATATTTT
>TRBJ1-6|few|TRBV5-1|.
CASSLGTVGGSYNSPLHF
TGCGCCAGCAGCTTGGGGACAGTTGGGGGCTCCTATAATTCACCCCTCCACTTT
>TRBJ1-2|.|TRBV5-1|TRBD1
CASSLVMDRGSRLNYGYTF
TGCGCCAGCAGCTTGGTCATGGACAGGGGTTCCCGACTCAACTATGGCTACACCTTC
>TRBJ1-1|.|TRBV19|TRBD1
CASRMTGIVTEAFF
TGTGCCAGTAGAATGACAGGGATAGTCACTGAAGCTTTCTTT
>TRBJ1-2|.|TRBV11-2|.
CASSSLTDYGYTF
TGTGCCAGCAGCTCTTTGACAGACTATGGCTACACCTTC
>TRBJ1-2|.|TRBV9|.
CASSPHRAADGYTF
TGTGCCAGCAGCCCCCACCGCGCGGCCGATGGCTACACCTTC
>TRBJ2-1|.|TRBV28|.
CASINSVNEQFF
TGTGCCAGCATAAATTCAGTCAATGAGCAGTTCTTC
>TRBJ1-5|.|TRBV19|.
CASSIATGGQPQHF
TGTGCCAGTAGTATAGCGACCGGAGGGCAGCCCCAGCATTTT
>TRBJ2-7|.|TRBV30|.
CAWSPGDFPYEQYF
TGTGCCTGGAGCCCCGGGGACTTTCCCTACGAGCAGTACTTC
>TRBJ1-4|.|TRBV5-1|TRBD1
CASSSDRNEKLFF
TGCGCCAGCAGTTCGGACAGGAATGAAAAACTGTTTTTT
>TRBJ2-5|.|TRBV2|TRBD1
CASRTRDRGKTQYF
TGTGCCAGCAGGACGCGGGACAGGGGAAAGACCCAGTACTTC
>TRBJ1-1|.|TRBV2|TRBD1
CASRPYTGVTEAFF
TGTGCCAGCAGGCCCTACACAGGGGTCACTGAAGCTTTCTTT
>TRBJ2-2|.|TRBV5-1|TRBD1
CASSTGTVTGELFF
TGCGCCAGCAGCACCGGGACAGTAACCGGGGAGCTGTTTTTT
>TRBJ1-5|.|TRBV5-5|.
CASSPGGGVDNQPQHF
TGTGCCAGCAGCCCGGGGGGAGGTGTTGACAATCAGCCCCAGCATTTT
>TRBJ1-3|.|TRBV28|.
CASSLHSSGNTIYF
TGTGCCAGCAGTTTACACAGCTCTGGAAACACCATATATTTT
>TRBJ1-2|.|TRBV9|.
CASSVGVSQGGRKDYGYTF
TGTGCCAGCAGCGTAGGGGTCAGTCAGGGTGGGCGGAAGGACTATGGCTACACCTTC
>TRBJ2-7|.|TRBV7-8|TRBD1
CASSFLSGTGDSDEQYF
TGTGCCAGCAGCTTTCTCTCCGGGACAGGGGATAGCGACGAGCAGTACTTC
>TRBJ1-6|few|TRBV19|.
CASSTPRVGSYNSPLHF
TGTGCCAGTAGCACTCCCAGGGTCGGGTCCTATAATTCACCCCTCCACTTT
>TRBJ1-1|.|TRBV18|.
CASSRTPGDTEAFF
TGTGCCAGCTCACGAACTCCAGGGGACACTGAAGCTTTCTTT
>TRBJ1-2|.|TRBV5-1|TRBD1
CASSLALFLQGGLHGYTF
TGCGCCAGCAGCTTGGCCTTGTTCCTCCAGGGGGGTTTACATGGCTACACCTTC
>TRBJ2-3|.|TRBV7-2|TRBD2
CASSLKAGADTQYF
TGTGCCAGCAGCTTAAAAGCGGGAGCAGATACGCAGTATTTT
>TRBJ1-5|few|TRBV7-2|.
CASSFRYNQPQHF
TGTGCCAGCAGCTTCCGGTACAATCAGCCCCAGCATTTT
>TRBJ1-2|once|TRBV19|.
CASSKNRGLSYGYTF
TGTGCCAGTAGTAAAAATCGGGGTCTGTCGTATGGCTACACCTTC
>TRBJ2-5|.|TRBV7-9|.
CASSSSGETQYF
TGTGCCAGCAGCTCTTCCGGGGAGACCCAGTACTTC
>TRBJ1-2|few|TRBV12-3/TRBV12-4|.
CASSPGLHYGYTF
TGTGCCAGCAGCCCGGGACTGCACTATGGCTACACCTTC
>TRBJ1-6|.|TRBV20-1|TRBD1
CSASGQVNSALHF
TGCAGTGCTAGTGGACAGGTGAATTCGGCCCTCCACTTT
>TRBJ2-1|.|TRBV11-2|TRBD2
CASSPGGGKQFF
TGTGCCAGCAGCCCTGGGGGGGGTAAGCAGTTCTTC
>TRBJ2-2|.|TRBV6-4|.
CASSDFRGGELFF
TGTGCCAGCAGTGACTTCAGAGGCGGGGAGCTGTTTTTT
>TRBJ1-5|.|TRBV2|.
CASSVRAATGSNQPQHF
TGTGCCAGCAGTGTTAGAGCTGCTACAGGGTCAAATCAGCCCCAGCATTTT